This T cell receptor beta chain originates from a study of vaccination and CD4 T cells after COVID-19. Study details: Convalescent donors: six male, four female; seven Caucasian, two Asian, one multiracial, two Hispanic.

General observations from the study: Within the convalescent patients, a median about 85% of the SARS-CoV-2-reactive clones were ones that appeared only post-vaccination.

The CDR3 consists of 16 residues. Trimming cost V 2 bases and J 2 bases, with 13 bases left between them. Germline CDR1 and CDR2: ENHRY and SYGVKD. As to treatment: approximately 11-day PBMC culture with coronavirus spike peptide pools or control peptides (ViraFEST assay). IL-2 (10 IU/ml) and peptide pools (roughly 10 ug/ml) were added to cultures of two million PBMCs per well. Scientists ran DNA taken from cultured CD4+ T cells through the Oncomine TCR Beta short-read assay for sequencing. A single record per CDR3 protein comes from TCRdb applying MiXCR to the PCR reads. Of roughly 15,000 distinct CDR3 sequences detected, less than 50% appear once; the ten largest clones hold around 9.3%. In its sample, this clonotype was seen a few times. The antigen is not known.

The material sequenced was CD4+ T cells from blood, cultured in vitro. The chain has TRBV10-3 and TRBJ1-5; D is perhaps TRBD1 (5 bases). The TCR was taken from a human donor who had recovered from COVID-19. CDR3 region: CAISEDRQNGNQPQHF. The CDR3 bases are TGTGCCATCAGTGAGGACAGACAGAACGGCAATCAGCCCCAGCATTTT.